This T cell receptor beta chain was obtained from a study of blood T cell repertoires in COVID-19. Background on the study: COVID-19 samples from acute and convalescent phases originated in the United States, Italy and Spain. T cells, B-cell-depleted T cells, or PBMCs provided the cDNA or gDNA that served as material.

The germline V gene encodes CDR1 SGHTA and CDR2 FQGNSA. CDR3 size: 11 residues. The germline V and J ends were trimmed by 8 bases and 13 bases, with 15 bases remaining between them. Seattle patients were enrolled while actively infected and followed longitudinally. Authors' processing steps: Estimation of nucleated cell counts was performed using reference gene primer amplification. Only in-frame clones appear in the TCRdb table, and some are missing; sequencing was by immunoSEQ multiplex PCR. V and J calls and clone size follow that table, whereas D and trimming were derived from the DNA. The sample holds 200,000 to 300,000 clones, 88% seen once.

The origin of this receptor is a young woman with COVID-19, enrolled during active disease. The chain combines TRBV7-2 with TRBJ2-1, with D possibly being TRBD2 (6 bases). The sequencing sample was made of peripheral blood. The CDR3 DNA is TGTGCCAGCGGCCTCCTGGGACTCCAGTTCTTC. Translating it yields CASGLLGLQFF.